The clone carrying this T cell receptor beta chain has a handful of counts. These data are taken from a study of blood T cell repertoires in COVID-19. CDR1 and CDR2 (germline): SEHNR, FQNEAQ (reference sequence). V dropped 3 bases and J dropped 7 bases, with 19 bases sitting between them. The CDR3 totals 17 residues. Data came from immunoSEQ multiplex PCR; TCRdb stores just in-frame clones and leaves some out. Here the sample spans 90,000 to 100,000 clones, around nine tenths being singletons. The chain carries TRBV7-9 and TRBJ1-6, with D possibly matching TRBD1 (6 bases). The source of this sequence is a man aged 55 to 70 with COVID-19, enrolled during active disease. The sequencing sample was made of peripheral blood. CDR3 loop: CASSFASAGGDNSPLHF. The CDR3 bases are TGTGCCAGCAGCTTCGCTTCGGCGGGGGGCGACAATTCACCCCTCCACTTT.